Listed below are T cell receptor beta chains from one sample, sequenced in a study of blood T cell repertoires in COVID-19. Produced via immunoSEQ multiplex PCR; TCRdb's table is partial and in-frame only. The table lists under 150,000 clones, about 80% of them singletons. What was sequenced was peripheral blood. These receptors came from a woman in her thirties or forties with acute or convalescent COVID-19. CDR3s leave out the opening cysteine and the closing phenylalanine or tryptophan. A D gene is named only where the DNA matches it firmly.

CDR3 protein	D gene	V gene	CDR3 length	J gene
ASSRGQVGNYGYT	TRBD1	TRBV9	13	TRBJ1-2
ASSVQGPGELF	NA	TRBV9	11	TRBJ2-2
AWSVHQGPYGYT	NA	TRBV30	12	TRBJ1-2
ASSWGRETEAF	NA	TRBV5-1	11	TRBJ1-1
ASSATQGREAF	NA	TRBV6-4	11	TRBJ1-1
ASSLGSGQTNTD	TRBD1	TRBV5-6	12	TRBJ1-1
ASSPAGGTEAF	NA	TRBV2	11	TRBJ1-1
ASSEGARQGRLGYT	TRBD1	TRBV6-1	14	TRBJ1-2
ASSEDKGARKAF	TRBD1	TRBV25-1	12	TRBJ1-1
ASTAVGRGTEAF	NA	TRBV6-5	12	TRBJ1-1
ASSLRLRDSYGYT	NA	TRBV6-5	13	TRBJ1-2
ASSPLGQGGGYT	TRBD1	TRBV7-2	12	TRBJ1-2
ASSPKASTGGRGNTIY	NA	TRBV18	16	TRBJ1-3
ASSLKRTDNQPQH	NA	TRBV27	13	TRBJ1-5
ASSLRTGGEKLF	NA	TRBV11-2	12	TRBJ1-4
ASSGTGTLNQPQH	TRBD1	TRBV2	13	TRBJ1-5
ASSVGQGVTEAF	TRBD1	TRBV13	12	TRBJ1-1
ASSSDRGSYEQY	TRBD1	TRBV11-2	12	TRBJ2-7
AISLQGAEGYT	TRBD1	TRBV10-3	11	TRBJ1-2
ASSLGSGDYNEQF	TRBD2	TRBV7-2	13	TRBJ2-1
ASSSLDRDNSPLH	TRBD1	TRBV3-1/TRBV3-2	13	TRBJ1-6
ASGGTSEIGEQF	TRBD2	TRBV9	12	TRBJ2-1
ASLLEGAGYT	TRBD1	TRBV7-9	10	TRBJ1-2
AISGGRGNEQY	TRBD2	TRBV10-3	11	TRBJ2-7
ASSYSSEAF	NA	TRBV6-2/TRBV6-3	9	TRBJ1-1
ASSPQSWDRAYGYT	TRBD1	TRBV19	14	TRBJ1-2
ASRSGNGNTIY	NA	TRBV19	11	TRBJ1-3
AWNGDRGSYNEQF	TRBD1	TRBV30	13	TRBJ2-1
ASSLSPGKTGELF	NA	TRBV11-2	13	TRBJ2-2
ASSVSPTGVGGTEAF	TRBD1	TRBV9	15	TRBJ1-1
ASSPNQNQPQH	NA	TRBV18	11	TRBJ1-5
ASSLSGNDGYT	NA	TRBV11-2	11	TRBJ1-2
AWRGTGMNTEAF	TRBD1	TRBV30	12	TRBJ1-1
ASSVFPVGSEAF	NA	TRBV9	12	TRBJ1-1
ASSRGGTGSYEQY	TRBD1	TRBV5-4	13	TRBJ2-7
ASSIRQEVQPQH	NA	TRBV19	12	TRBJ1-5
ASSDPGQVNQPQH	TRBD1	TRBV6-6	13	TRBJ1-5
ASSFGQERTYGYT	TRBD1	TRBV7-8	13	TRBJ1-2
ASSVTPTGALEAF	TRBD1	TRBV2	13	TRBJ1-1
ASSRDKDTQY	NA	TRBV2	10	TRBJ2-3
ASSFGTYYEQY	NA	TRBV5-1	11	TRBJ2-7